The 24 T cell receptor beta chains below all came from one sample that was sequenced in a study of T cell responses to AZD1222 COVID-19 vaccine. Here immunoSEQ multiplex PCR was the method, and the copy in TCRdb shows in-frame clones only, minus some. The profile shows some 120,000 clones, around 88% of them singletons. Source: peripheral blood, taken on day 0 of MenACWY control vaccination. These receptors were obtained from an adult in good health.

The chain carries TRBV11-2 and TRBJ2-7, with 10 bases matching TRBD2. V lost 0 bases to trimming and J lost 4 bases; unmatched junction nucleotides: 12. The CDR3 contains 18 residues. Germline CDR1 SGHAT, CDR2 FQNNGV. The CDR3 is CASSLERVGTSEVYEQYF. The CDR3 nucleotides read TGTGCCAGCAGCTTAGAGCGGGTAGGGACTAGCGAGGTATACGAGCAGTACTTC.

This clone was observed once. This rearrangement joins TRBV3-1 (or the pseudogene TRBV3-2) to TRBJ2-1; TRBD2 is a possible D gene (6 bases). Trimming removed 7 bases at V and 8 bases at J, with 12 bases between. CDR1 and CDR2 from the germline V gene are LGHDT and YNNKEL (reference sequence). The CDR3 sequence is 12 residues long. The CDR3 nucleotides read TGTGCCAGCATCTCATGGAGGGATGAGCAGTTCTTC. Protein: CASISWRDEQFF.

V gene TRBV18 combines with J gene TRBJ1-3, with D unclear. CDR1 and CDR2 (germline): KGHSH, LQKENI. The CDR3 runs 13 residues. V was cut by 3 bases and J by 4 bases, with 7 bases left in between. In nucleotides, the CDR3 is TGTGCCAGCTCACCTCGATCCGGAAACACCATATATTTT. Protein product: CASSPRSGNTIYF. Using reference TRBV18 and TRBJ1-3 for the parts outside the CDR3, the full variable domain is NAGVMQNPRHLVRRRGQEARLRCSPMKGHSHVYWYRQLPEEGLKFMVYLQKENIIDESGMPKERFSAEFPKEGPSILRIQQVVRGDSAAYFCASSPRSGNTIYFGEGSWLTVV.

This sequence joins TRBV19 and TRBJ2-1; no clear D. CDR1 is LNHDA and CDR2 is SQIVND in the germline V gene (reference sequence). The V end lost 4 bases, the J end lost 5 bases, and 3 bases lay between the germline ends. The CDR3 totals 11 residues. The CDR3 DNA is TGTGCCAGTAGTACCCACAATGAGCAGTTCTTC. This encodes CASSTHNEQFF. Full variable domain (rest looked up from reference TRBV19 and TRBJ2-1): DGGITQSPKYLFRKEGQNVTLSCEQNLNHDAMYWYRQDPGQGLRLIYYSQIVNDFQKGDIAEGYSVSREKKESFPLTVTSAQKNPTAFYLCASSTHNEQFFGPGTRLTVL.

The chain has TRBV7-3 and TRBJ2-7; D is possibly TRBD2 (6 bases). The CDR3 is made up of 15 amino acids. Per the germline V gene, CDR1 is SGHTA and CDR2 is FQGTGA. V was shortened by 0 bases and J by 4 bases, with 13 bases between the two germline ends. CDR3 in amino acids: CASSLTGGSIYEQYF. The CDR3 DNA follows: TGTGCCAGCAGCTTAACTGGAGGGAGCATTTACGAGCAGTACTTC. Based on the CDR3 plus reference TRBV7-3 and TRBJ2-7, the full variable domain is GAGVSQTPSNKVTEKGKYVELRCDPISGHTALYWYRQSLGQGPEFLIYFQGTGAADDSGLPNDRFFAVRPEGSVSTLKIQRTERGDSAVYLCASSLTGGSIYEQYFGPGTRLTVT.

This clone occurred a few times. This chain links TRBV27 with TRBJ2-2; the match to TRBD2 covers 8 bases. V trimming: 2 bases; J trimming: 6 bases; junction bases outside the gene matches: 8. CDR3 length: 16 amino acids. Germline V gene data show CDR1 as MNHEY and CDR2 as SMNVEV (reference sequence). The CDR3 protein is CASSLRGLVGAGELFF. Here the CDR3 DNA reads TGTGCCAGCAGTTTAAGGGGACTAGTTGGGGCCGGGGAGCTGTTTTTT.

This chain connects TRBV5-8 to TRBJ2-1, with a possible D match to TRBD1 (6 bases). The CDR3 totals 16 residues. V lost 4 bases and J 0 bases, leaving 14 bases between the germline ends. Germline values: CDR1 SGHTS, CDR2 YDEGEE. CDR3 sequence (DNA): TGTGCCAGCAGCGCAACAGGGTTAGGCTCCTACAATGAGCAGTTCTTC. It is translated as CASSATGLGSYNEQFF. Combining the CDR3 with reference TRBV5-8 and TRBJ2-1 gives the whole variable domain EAGVTQSPTHLIKTRGQQATLRCSPISGHTSVYWYQQALGLGLQFLLWYDEGEERNRGNFPPRFSGRQFPNYSSELNVNALELEDSALYLCASSATGLGSYNEQFFGPGTRLTVL.

This clone was seen once. The CDR3 nucleotides read TGTGCCAGCTCACGAACGCAGGGGTTGTACACTGAAGCTTTCTTT. Translated: CASSRTQGLYTEAFF. This rearrangement joins TRBV18 to TRBJ1-1; possible D gene TRBD1, 6 bases. Germline CDR1 and CDR2: KGHSH and LQKENI. Trimming left V 4 bases short and J 3 bases short, with 15 bases between. There are 15 residues in the CDR3. Using reference TRBV18 and TRBJ1-1 for the parts outside the CDR3, the full variable domain is NAGVMQNPRHLVRRRGQEARLRCSPMKGHSHVYWYRQLPEEGLKFMVYLQKENIIDESGMPKERFSAEFPKEGPSILRIQQVVRGDSAAYFCASSRTQGLYTEAFFGQGTRLTVV.

This chain uses TRBV20-1 with TRBJ2-5, with 9 positions matching TRBD1. From germline, CDR1 is DFQATT and CDR2 SNEGSKA (reference sequence). V dropped 3 bases and J dropped 1; count of bases not matched to a gene: 6. The CDR3 length is 15 residues. The CDR3 is CSASVTGQGQETQYF. The CDR3 coding sequence is TGCAGTGCTAGTGTAACGGGACAGGGCCAAGAGACCCAGTACTTC.

The chain has TRBV4-1 and TRBJ2-7; D gene unclear. The CDR3 totals 14 residues. Trimming took off 2 bases at V and 6 bases at J, with 14 bases between the two ends. In germline, CDR1 is MGHRA, CDR2 YSYEKL. The CDR3 DNA sequence: TGCGCCAGCAGCCAAAGGACGGTGTTAGGCGAGCAGTACTTC. Translated: CASSQRTVLGEQYF.

The J gene is TRBJ2-1, the V gene TRBV7-6; possibly TRBD2 for D (5 bases). CDR3 length: 15 residues. V lost 5 bases to trimming and J lost 1 base, with 12 bases between them. CDR1 and CDR2 from the germline V gene are SGHVS and FNYEAQ. The DNA for the CDR3 is TGTGCCAGCAGCATACTAGGCGGGTCCTACAATGAGCAGTTCTTC. Translating gives CASSILGGSYNEQFF.

The genes are TRBV9 and TRBJ2-2; D is ambiguous. V shed 4 bases and J shed 7 bases, with 11 bases lying between them. The V gene's germline CDR1 is SGDLS and CDR2 YYNGEE. CDR3 length: 13 amino acids. The CDR3 DNA sequence: TGTGCCAGCAGCCCCCAAAGTTTCGGGGAGCTGTTTTTT. The encoded protein is CASSPQSFGELFF.

The V call is TRBV6-1, the J call TRBJ1-2; 9 bases are a match to TRBD1. Germline V CDR1 and CDR2: MNHNS, SASEGT. V gave up 2 bases and J gave up 3 bases; unmatched junction bases: 7. CDR3 length: 16 residues. The CDR3 protein is CASSEPGQGLHYGYTF. The CDR3 DNA is TGTGCCAGCAGTGAACCCGGACAGGGGCTCCACTATGGCTACACCTTC.

This clone was detected once. The chain links TRBV9 to TRBJ1-3; D is possibly TRBD1 (5 bases). This CDR3 has 15 amino acids. Trimming took 0 bases from V and 4 from J, leaving 11 bases between them. In germline, CDR1 is SGDLS, CDR2 YYNGEE. The CDR3 loop reads CASSVGVGLGNTIYF. CDR3 sequence (DNA): TGTGCCAGCAGCGTAGGGGTGGGGCTGGGAAACACCATATATTTT. Complete variable domain (other parts from reference TRBV9 and TRBJ1-3): DSGVTQTPKHLITATGQRVTLRCSPRSGDLSVYWYQQSLDQGLQFLIQYYNGEERAKGNILERFSAQQFPDLHSELNLSSLELGDSALYFCASSVGVGLGNTIYFGEGSWLTVV.

The rearrangement uses TRBV7-3 and TRBJ2-7, with 11 bases that match TRBD2. V trimming: 5 bases; J trimming: 8 bases; junction bases outside the gene matches: 8. Germline V gives CDR1 SGHTA, CDR2 FQGTGA. The CDR3 has 14 amino acids. In DNA, the CDR3 is TGTGCCAGCAGCCCGGGGCTAGCGGGAGGCAAGCAGTACTTC. Its translation is CASSPGLAGGKQYF.

The chain joins TRBV19 to TRBJ1-5; 8 bases fit TRBD1. CDR3 length: 17 residues. V lost 4 bases, J lost 0 bases, and 8 bases stayed unmatched. Germline values: CDR1 LNHDA, CDR2 SQIVND (reference sequence). As DNA, the CDR3 is TGTGCCAGTAGTAAGCCCGGGACAGGATATAGCAATCAGCCCCAGCATTTT. Its translation: CASSKPGTGYSNQPQHF. Full variable domain (remainder filled in from reference TRBV19 and TRBJ1-5): DGGITQSPKYLFRKEGQNVTLSCEQNLNHDAMYWYRQDPGQGLRLIYYSQIVNDFQKGDIAEGYSVSREKKESFPLTVTSAQKNPTAFYLCASSKPGTGYSNQPQHFGDGTRLSIL.

The CDR3 sequence: CASSTDGGWSGELFF. CDR3 DNA sequence: TGTGCCAGCAGTACAGACGGGGGATGGTCCGGGGAGCTGTTTTTT. V is TRBV6-5 and J is TRBJ2-2; tentative D call: TRBD2 (6 bases). The CDR3 spans 15 residues. Looked up from germline, CDR1 is MNHEY and CDR2 is SVGAGI. The V end lost 5 bases, the J end lost 6 bases, and 16 bases lay between the germline ends.

V is TRBV2 and J is TRBJ1-5; the D is unclear. Germline assignment: CDR1 SNHLY and CDR2 FYNNEI. V lost 4 bases, J lost 3 bases, and 7 bases lay in between. CDR3 size: 13 residues. The CDR3 protein is CASSVVVNQPQHF. As DNA, the CDR3 is TGTGCCAGCAGTGTCGTAGTCAATCAGCCCCAGCATTTT.

Only one count was recorded for this clone. This rearrangement joins TRBV7-2 to TRBJ2-7; D perhaps matches TRBD2 (6 bases). Trimming pared 1 base from V and 2 bases from J, leaving 9 bases between. This CDR3 is built from 14 residues. Germline CDR1 and CDR2: SGHTA and FQGNSA. The CDR3 is CASSLGGRPYEQYF. The CDR3 bases are TGTGCCAGCAGCTTAGGGGGGAGGCCCTACGAGCAGTACTTC.

This chain uses TRBV7-2 with TRBJ1-2; the D is unclear. CDR1 and CDR2 from the germline V gene are SGHTA and FQGNSA. CDR3 length: 14 residues. Trimming left V 6 bases short and J 0 bases short, with 11 bases between. CDR3 sequence: CASSPHRTNYGYTF. The CDR3 DNA sequence: TGTGCCAGCAGTCCCCACCGGACTAACTATGGCTACACCTTC.

V usage is TRBV7-6 and J usage is TRBJ2-4; 7 nucleotides match TRBD1. Trimming cost V 5 bases and J 5 bases; bases outside gene matches: 12. The CDR3 is 16 residues long. CDR1 SGHVS and CDR2 FNYEAQ come from the germline V gene. CDR3 protein: CASSPGGLGAENIQYF. DNA of the CDR3: TGTGCCAGCAGCCCAGGGGGATTGGGGGCGGAAAACATTCAGTACTTC.

CDR3 sequence (DNA): TGTGCCAGCAAAAGGGAAGCTAACTATGGCTACACCTTC. It is translated as CASKREANYGYTF. This sequence joins TRBV6-5 and TRBJ1-2; no definite D call. The CDR3 length is 13 residues. CDR1 and CDR2 from the germline V gene are MNHEY and SVGAGI. Trimming took off 7 bases at V and 0 bases at J, with 9 bases between the two ends.

The chain joins TRBV29-1 to TRBJ2-2; 7 bases are shared with TRBD2. This CDR3 is built from 13 residues. Unmatched junction bases numbered 1, after V lost 4 bases and J lost 2 bases. Germline V gene lookup returns CDR1 SQVTM and CDR2 ANQGSEA. In nucleotides, the CDR3 is TGCAGCGTTGGACTAGCCAACACCGGGGAGCTGTTTTTT. Translated, it gives CSVGLANTGELFF.

The chain has TRBV7-2 and TRBJ2-1; D possibly corresponds to TRBD1 (5 bases). The CDR3 is made up of 14 amino acids. Trimming pared 5 bases from V and 6 bases from J, leaving 14 bases between. Per the germline V gene, CDR1 is SGHTA and CDR2 is FQGNSA. The DNA for the CDR3 is TGTGCCAGCAGCCAGATCCCAGGGCGCAATGAGCAGTTCTTC. Protein sequence: CASSQIPGRNEQFF. Full variable domain (remainder filled in from reference TRBV7-2 and TRBJ2-1): GAGVSQSPSNKVTEKGKDVELRCDPISGHTALYWYRQSLGQGLEFLIYFQGNSAPDKSGLPSDRFSAERTGGSVSTLTIQRTQQEDSAVYLCASSQIPGRNEQFFGPGTRLTVL.